Shown below are 3 T cell receptor beta chains from a single sample sequenced in a study of human T cells and chemical hapten exposure. Specified time point: patch test 2, 6 weeks after DPC sensitization. The treatment here: therapeutic diphenylcyclopropenone sensitization with weekly scalp DPC. TCRdb ran MiXCR on the RACE reads and lists one entry per CDR3 protein. The table lists approximately 84,000 distinct CDR3 sequences, 10% of them singletons. Here the sequenced sample was whole blood, taken in connection with sensitization to the hapten diphenylcyclopropenone (DPC). The receptors come from a woman in her twenties or thirties with alopecia areata. Some clones in this sample may be carry-over from other donors' samples.

This clonotype was recorded at least ten times. This chain joins TRBV7-2 and TRBJ2-7; maybe TRBD1 (6 bases). The CDR3 loop spans 16 amino acids. With 1 base removed from V and 3 bases from J, the gap between germline ends came to 16 bases. Germline-derived CDR1 and CDR2 are SGHTA and FQGNSA. CDR3 loop: CASSLVLGGVFYEQYF. In DNA form, the CDR3 reads TGTGCCAGCAGCTTAGTTTTAGGGGGAGTCTTCTACGAGCAGTACTTC.

The chain's CDR3 is CASSPPDRQETQYF. In nucleotides, the CDR3 is TGTGCCAGCAGTCCCCCCGACAGGCAAGAGACCCAGTACTTC. The V call is TRBV12-3 or TRBV12-4, the J call TRBJ2-5; possibly TRBD1 for D (6 bases). The CDR3 runs 14 residues. Trimming removed 5 bases from V and 2 bases from J, with 12 bases in between.

J is TRBJ2-7 and V is TRBV13, with D hard to call. CDR3 size: 13 residues. Germline V gene data show CDR1 as PRHDT and CDR2 as FYEKMQ (reference sequence). Trimming cost V 5 bases and J 6 bases, with 14 bases left between them. The chain's CDR3 is CASSPSYSGEQYF. For the CDR3, the DNA is TGTGCCAGCAGCCCGTCCTATTCGGGCGAGCAGTACTTC.